The source of this T cell receptor (beta chain) is a study of blood T cell repertoires in COVID-19. Turning to the study itself: From T cells, B-cell-depleted T cells, or PBMCs came the material, which was cDNA or gDNA.

The cohort comprised adults aged 18 to 89 years residing in about two dozen US areas. Authors' methods: Amplified reference gene primers provided the basis for estimating nucleated cell counts. TCRdb's copy holds only in-frame clones and misses some; the assay was immunoSEQ multiplex PCR. The V and J calls and clone size were taken over from that table, and D and trimming were inferred from the DNA. The table shows 250,000 to 350,000 clones, with 87% occurring only once. Germline loops: CDR1 LNHDA, CDR2 SQIVND (reference sequence). Trimming stripped 3 bases from V and 6 bases from J, with 12 bases between. The CDR3 loop spans 15 amino acids.

The V and J genes are TRBV19 and TRBJ1-6, with a tentative D call TRBD1 (6 bases). This receptor was taken from a woman aged 18-29 years who had recovered from COVID-19. The sequencing sample was made of PBMCs or T cells enriched from blood (not recorded which). For the CDR3, the DNA is TGTGCCAGTAGTATTGGGCCAGGGGCTAATTCACCCCTCCACTTT. Amino acids: CASSIGPGANSPLHF.